This T cell receptor (beta chain) was profiled in a study of response to subunit inactivated influenza vaccine. Study-wide findings and caveats: It was suggested by the authors that few new T cells are recruited by each seasonal influenza vaccination.

As regards this clonotype: Its specificity is unknown.

CDR3 length equals 15 residues. The germline V gene encodes CDR1 SGHKS and CDR2 YYEKEE (reference sequence). Germline trimming cut 4 bases from V and 0 bases from J; bases unmatched to any gene: 4. MiXCR was run by TCRdb on the RT-PCR reads, yielding one entry per CDR3 protein. The sample holds about 780,000 distinct CDR3 sequences, around 20% seen once. The clonotype was recovered from a man aged 50-60 years who received an inactivated influenza vaccine. The sample here was PBMCs from blood, taken roughly 5 days after vaccination. V and J are TRBV5-5 and TRBJ1-5; TRBD1 agrees at 7 bases. CDR3 loop: CASSAQGNSNQPQHF. In DNA, the CDR3 is TGTGCCAGCAGCGCACAGGGGAATAGCAATCAGCCCCAGCATTTT.